This entry is about one T cell receptor (beta chain). This sample is part of a study of blood T cell repertoires in COVID-19. Background on the study: PBMCs, B-cell-depleted T cells, or T cells were the source of the cDNA or gDNA that made up the material.

Repertoires were generated with immunoSEQ multiplex PCR, while TCRdb's copy carries only in-frame clones and drops some. The sample shows roughly 250,000 clones, approximately 85% of them seen only once. Cohorts were assigned according to the clinical history that participants reported. The junction had 5 bases not matched to a gene; V was cut back by 3 bases and J by 3 bases. The CDR3 runs to 15 residues. CDR1 is MNHEY, CDR2 SVGAGI, per germline. The chain combines TRBV6-5 with TRBJ1-1, with 9 nucleotides matching TRBD1. This TCR was sampled from a woman aged 25 to 39 who had recovered from COVID-19. The specimen was PBMCs or T cells enriched from blood (not recorded which). The CDR3, as DNA: TGTGCCAGCAGTTATGTGGGGACAGGGTACACTGAAGCTTTCTTT. It is translated as CASSYVGTGYTEAFF.